The clone carrying this T cell receptor beta chain occurred once. Its specificity is unknown. V was pared by 10 bases and J by 2 bases, with 15 bases of the junction left unmatched. The CDR3 length is 16 residues. These data originate in a study of tumor-infiltrating lymphocytes in primary liver carcinoma. Overall study context: Through surgical resection, the patients' primary liver carcinoma was treated. Between about 4 and 11 cm across, the tumors were all of stage T1-T3 N0M0.

Synthesis of TCR beta cDNA was carried out from 500 ng total RNA with a constant-region primer. Three nested multiplex PCR rounds, a slightly modified ARM-PCR, produced the libraries for TCR beta. Researchers ran the first two PCR rounds for around 10 cycles each with TRBV1-TRBV30 forward primers and a C-beta reverse primer. TCRdb re-analysed the multiplex PCR reads in MiXCR, keeping a single row per CDR3 protein. The table has just over 300,000 distinct CDR3 sequences, 50% to 75% seen once. Germline DNA was also extracted, with blood RNA taken from unsorted whole blood. Overall study findings and caveats: The overlap of tumor-adjacent and tumor-blood pairs was smaller than that of tumor region pairs.

The source is a woman in her 30s with primary liver carcinoma and hepatitis B virus infection. The material sequenced was peripheral blood. This chain connects TRBV12-3 or TRBV12-4 to TRBJ2-3; 7 bases match TRBD1. The CDR3: CATEQGDRDPTDTQYF. CDR3 in DNA: TGTGCCACCGAGCAGGGGGACCGTGACCCCACAGATACGCAGTATTTT.